Below are 14 T cell receptor beta chains sequenced from a single sample in a study of T cell repertoires in cytomegalovirus infection. TCRdb processed the reads anew with MiXCR; each CDR3 protein has one entry. This table has some 700,000 distinct CDR3 sequences, around 32% appearing once. These receptors are not linked to any known antigen. The material was cultured PBMCs, obtained from culture after CMV antigen stimulation. The source of these receptors is a human donor in good health (CMV status not recorded). Some clones in this sample may be carry-over from other donors' samples.

The CDR3 bases are TGTGCCAGTAGCGGGGGGCCGACTACAGAGCAGTTCTTC. It is translated as CASSGGPTTEQFF. The V and J genes are TRBV6-2 or TRBV6-3 and TRBJ2-1, with TRBD2 matching 10 bases. The germline CDR1 and CDR2 sequences are MNHEY and SVGEGT. Losses at the gene ends were 9 bases for V and 10 bases for J; bases not matched to a gene: 9. This CDR3 has 13 residues.

The genes are TRBV5-1 and TRBJ2-7, with D perhaps TRBD1 (6 bases). Trimming took off 2 bases at V and 6 bases at J, with 12 bases between the two ends. CDR1 is SGHRS, CDR2 YFSETQ, per germline. The CDR3 contains 13 residues. CDR3 in amino acids: CASSFTGLSEQYF. In nucleotides, the CDR3 is TGCGCCAGCAGCTTCACAGGGTTAAGCGAGCAGTACTTC.

The CDR3 region is CSARVESAGQYF. CDR3 DNA sequence: TGCAGTGCTAGAGTGGAGAGTGCAGGGCAGTACTTC. This sequence joins TRBV20-1 and TRBJ2-7; no firm D call. Germline CDR1 is DFQATT and CDR2 is SNEGSKA (reference sequence). Between the trimmed V and J ends, which lost 1 base and 9 bases, there was a span of 13 bases. This CDR3 is built from 12 residues.

The J gene is TRBJ1-6, the V gene TRBV20-1; TRBD1 might be the D (5 bases). The germline CDR1 and CDR2 sequences are DFQATT and SNEGSKA (reference sequence). This CDR3 spans 14 amino acids. Trimming took off 2 bases at V and 8 bases at J, with 13 bases between the two ends. In DNA form, the CDR3 reads TGCAGTGCTAGACCCGGGACCGCCGATTCACCCCTCCACTTT. Its translation: CSARPGTADSPLHF.

The chain joins TRBV14 to TRBJ2-3, with a possible D match to TRBD2 (6 bases). Trimming removed 4 bases from V and 2 bases from J, with 13 bases in between. The CDR3 extends over 15 amino acids. The germline V gene encodes CDR1 SGHDN and CDR2 FVKESK. CDR3 coding DNA: TGTGCCAGCAGCCGGGCGGGGTTCGTCACAGATACGCAGTATTTT. Residues: CASSRAGFVTDTQYF.

The table lists this clonotype with a few counts. The chain combines TRBV5-4 with TRBJ2-3; D may be TRBD2 (5 bases). This CDR3 region has 17 residues. Trimming removed 4 bases at V and 3 bases at J, with 21 bases between. Germline V gene lookup returns CDR1 SGHNT and CDR2 YYREEE (reference sequence). The CDR3 DNA reads TGTGCCAGCAGCAAGCCTACTCTACGGGATGGGACAGATACGCAGTATTTT. It specifies CASSKPTLRDGTDTQYF. The variable domain in full, with the rest retrieved from reference TRBV5-4 and TRBJ2-3, is ETGVTQSPTHLIKTRGQQVTLRCSSQSGHNTVSWYQQALGQGPQFIFQYYREEENGRGNFPPRFSGLQFPNYSSELNVNALELDDSALYLCASSKPTLRDGTDTQYFGPGTRLTVL.

This clonotype was detected only a few times. CDR3: CASSLQGFPTRQYF. CDR3 coding DNA: TGTGCCAGCAGCTTACAAGGATTCCCTACGAGGCAGTACTTC. This chain uses TRBV7-9 with TRBJ2-7; D gene unclear. This CDR3 contains 14 residues. Germline V gene sequence: CDR1 SEHNR, CDR2 FQNEAQ (reference sequence). The V end was cut by 2 bases, the J end by 9 bases, with 17 bases between.

This clonotype was seen a handful of times. The chain uses TRBV19 and TRBJ1-5, with D uncertain. The CDR3 length is 14 residues. The germline gives CDR1 LNHDA, CDR2 SQIVND (reference sequence). V lost 3 bases and J 6 bases, leaving 12 bases between the germline ends. CDR3 DNA: TGTGCCAGTAGTATGCCCCTGACTGGTCAGCCCCAGCATTTT. This sequence encodes CASSMPLTGQPQHF.

The table lists this clonotype with a few counts. V and J are TRBV7-9 and TRBJ2-3; D remains unclear. The CDR3 loop spans 14 amino acids. Trimming left V 5 bases short and J 6 bases short, with 15 bases between. The germline gives CDR1 SEHNR, CDR2 FQNEAQ (reference sequence). The CDR3 DNA reads TGTGCCAGCAGCCCCCTGGGATTTAGCGATACGCAGTATTTT. Amino acids: CASSPLGFSDTQYF.

This clonotype occurred a few times. The rearrangement links TRBV12-3 or TRBV12-4 to TRBJ2-2; TRBD1 is a possible D gene (6 bases). V lost 7 bases and J 5 bases, leaving 14 bases between the germline ends. The length of the CDR3 is 14 residues. The CDR3 DNA reads as TGTGCCAGCATCCCGGGACAACTGACCGGGGAGCTGTTTTTT. Its translation: CASIPGQLTGELFF.

About this clonotype itself: Given a much more abundant clone one base away, this may be a read error. The CDR3 end shows no conserved phenylalanine or tryptophan, and so a read error is likely. V is TRBV7-2 and J is TRBJ2-1, with 7 bases aligning to TRBD2. Germline trimming cut 3 bases from V and 0 bases from J; bases unmatched to any gene: 2. In germline, CDR1 is SGHTA, CDR2 FQGNSA. This CDR3 is 15 amino acids long. The DNA for the CDR3 is TGTGCCAGCAGCTTGGGGACTAACTCCTACAATGAGCAGTTCCTC. Translating gives CASSLGTNSYNEQFL.

There are a few counts of this clonotype. V and J are TRBV4-2 and TRBJ2-7; D perhaps matches TRBD2 (6 bases). The germline CDR1 and CDR2 sequences are LGHNA and YNFKEQ. Trimming took 4 bases from V and 7 from J, leaving 17 bases between them. The CDR3 sequence is 14 residues long. The CDR3 region is CASSPDRGSWEQYF. CDR3 nucleotide sequence: TGTGCCAGCAGCCCTGATCGGGGGAGTTGGGAGCAGTACTTC.

A few counts support this clonotype. V usage is TRBV5-6 and J usage is TRBJ2-1, with 8 positions matching TRBD2. The junction had 12 bases not matched to a gene; V was cut back by 4 bases and J by 6 bases. This CDR3 contains 16 residues. The germline gives CDR1 SGHDT, CDR2 YYEEEE. The CDR3 DNA reads TGTGCCAGCAGCCCACCCACGACTAGCGTTAGCAATGAGCAGTTCTTC. Protein: CASSPPTTSVSNEQFF.

This clonotype was counted only a few times. The chain recombines TRBV15 with TRBJ1-5; D is uncertain. The CDR3 is 15 residues long. V was shortened by 0 bases and J by 7 bases, with 13 bases between the two germline ends. Germline V CDR1 and CDR2: LNHNV, YYDKDF (reference sequence). CDR3 sequence (DNA): TGTGCCACCAGCAGAGATCTGGGCGCCGGGCAGCCCCAGCATTTT. Translation gives CATSRDLGAGQPQHF.